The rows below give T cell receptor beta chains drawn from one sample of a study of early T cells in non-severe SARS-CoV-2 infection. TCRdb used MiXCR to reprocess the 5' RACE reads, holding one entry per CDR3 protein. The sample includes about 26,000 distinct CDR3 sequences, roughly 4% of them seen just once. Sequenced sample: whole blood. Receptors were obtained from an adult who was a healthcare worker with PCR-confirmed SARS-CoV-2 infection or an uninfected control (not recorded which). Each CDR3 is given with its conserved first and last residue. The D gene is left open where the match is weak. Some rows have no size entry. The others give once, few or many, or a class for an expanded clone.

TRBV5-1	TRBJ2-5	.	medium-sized	CASSFRETQYF	TGCGCCAGCAGCTTCAGAGAGACCCAGTACTTC
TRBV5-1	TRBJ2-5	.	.	CASSLEETQYF	TGCGCCAGCAGCTTGGAAGAGACCCAGTACTTC
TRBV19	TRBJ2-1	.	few	CASSMSHLSSYNEQFF	TGTGCCAGTAGTATGAGTCACTTGAGCTCCTACAATGAGCAGTTCTTC
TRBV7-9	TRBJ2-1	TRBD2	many	CASSAGGSSYNEQFF	TGTGCCAGCAGCGCGGGGGGTAGCTCCTACAATGAGCAGTTCTTC
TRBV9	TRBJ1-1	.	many	CASSAGGTEAFF	TGTGCCAGCAGCGCGGGAGGCACTGAAGCTTTCTTT
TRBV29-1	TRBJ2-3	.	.	CSVRRGSADTQYF	TGCAGCGTTAGGAGGGGGTCGGCAGATACGCAGTATTTT
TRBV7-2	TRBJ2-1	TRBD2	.	CASSLGGRRGNEQFF	TGTGCCAGCAGCCTGGGAGGGAGAAGAGGCAATGAGCAGTTCTTC
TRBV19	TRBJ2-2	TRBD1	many	CASSIGQGAGNTGELFF	TGTGCCAGTAGTATAGGACAGGGGGCAGGGAACACCGGGGAGCTGTTTTTT
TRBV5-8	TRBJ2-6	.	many	CASSLVGSGANVLTF	TGTGCCAGCAGCTTGGTGGGATCTGGGGCCAACGTCCTGACTTTC
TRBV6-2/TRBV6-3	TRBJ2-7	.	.	CASGLTYEQYF	TGTGCCAGCGGGCTCACGTACGAGCAGTACTTC
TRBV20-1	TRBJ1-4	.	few	CSAHRITNEKLFF	TGCAGTGCTCACAGGATAACTAATGAAAAACTGTTTTTT
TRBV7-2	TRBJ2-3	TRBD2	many	CASSSAGLLSADTQYF	TGTGCCAGCAGCTCAGCGGGACTGCTAAGCGCAGATACGCAGTATTTT
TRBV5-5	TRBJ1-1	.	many	CASSLWQGWGTEAFF	TGTGCCAGCAGCTTATGGCAGGGATGGGGGACTGAAGCTTTCTTT
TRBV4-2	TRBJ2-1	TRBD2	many	CASSQDQVGRGPYNEQFF	TGTGCCAGCAGCCAAGATCAAGTCGGGAGGGGACCCTACAATGAGCAGTTCTTC
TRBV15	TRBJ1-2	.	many	CATSIKTGSRNYGYTF	TGTGCCACCAGCATAAAGACAGGTTCAAGGAACTATGGCTACACCTTC
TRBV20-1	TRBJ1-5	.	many	CSARVEGGQPQHF	TGCAGTGCTAGAGTCGAGGGGGGCCAGCCCCAGCATTTT
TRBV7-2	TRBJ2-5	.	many	CASSPGRGKTQYF	TGTGCCAGCAGCCCAGGGAGGGGGAAGACCCAGTACTTC
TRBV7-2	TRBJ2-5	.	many	CASSLLPGGLPWEETQYF	TGTGCCAGCAGCTTACTTCCAGGGGGGCTCCCCTGGGAAGAGACCCAGTACTTC
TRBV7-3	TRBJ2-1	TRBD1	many	CASSQGVNEQFF	TGTGCCAGCAGCCAGGGGGTCAATGAGCAGTTCTTC
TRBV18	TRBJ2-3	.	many	CASSPSTDTQYF	TGTGCCAGCTCACCAAGCACAGATACGCAGTATTTT
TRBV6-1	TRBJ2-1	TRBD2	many	CASRREDSNNEQFF	TGTGCCAGCAGGCGGGAGGACAGTAACAATGAGCAGTTCTTC
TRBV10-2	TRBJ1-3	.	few	CASTEAGNTIYF	TGCGCCAGCACCGAGGCGGGAAACACCATATATTTT
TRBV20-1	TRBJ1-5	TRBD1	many	CSAWTGFNNQPQHF	TGCAGTGCTTGGACAGGGTTTAACAATCAGCCCCAGCATTTT
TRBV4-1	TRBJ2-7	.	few	CASSQEGSGWEQYF	TGCGCCAGCAGCCAAGAAGGGTCGGGCTGGGAGCAGTACTTC
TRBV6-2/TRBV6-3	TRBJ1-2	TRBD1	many	CASSIRQGANYGYTF	TGTGCCAGCAGTATACGACAGGGAGCTAACTATGGCTACACCTTC
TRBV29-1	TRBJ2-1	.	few	CSAEAGVPYNEQFF	TGCAGCGCAGAAGCAGGGGTCCCCTACAATGAGCAGTTCTTC
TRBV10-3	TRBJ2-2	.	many	CAISAESGLTNTGELFF	TGTGCCATCAGTGCCGAGAGCGGACTGACGAACACCGGGGAGCTGTTTTTT
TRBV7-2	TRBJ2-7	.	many	CASSLGPGQSYEQYF	TGTGCCAGCAGCTTGGGGCCGGGACAATCCTACGAGCAGTACTTC
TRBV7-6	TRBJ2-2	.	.	CASSLLIASNTGELFF	TGTGCCAGCAGCTTACTTATAGCGTCGAACACCGGGGAGCTGTTTTTT
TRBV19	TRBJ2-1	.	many	CASSMIASLEQFF	TGTGCCAGTAGTATGATAGCTTCCCTGGAGCAGTTCTTC
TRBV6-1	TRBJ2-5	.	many	CASSVRGETQYF	TGTGCCAGCAGTGTCAGAGGGGAGACCCAGTACTTC
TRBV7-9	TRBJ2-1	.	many	CASSLERDYNEQFF	TGTGCCAGCAGCTTAGAACGGGACTACAATGAGCAGTTCTTC
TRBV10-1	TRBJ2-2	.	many	CASRTSLNTGELFF	TGCGCCAGCAGGACCTCTCTGAACACCGGGGAGCTGTTTTTT